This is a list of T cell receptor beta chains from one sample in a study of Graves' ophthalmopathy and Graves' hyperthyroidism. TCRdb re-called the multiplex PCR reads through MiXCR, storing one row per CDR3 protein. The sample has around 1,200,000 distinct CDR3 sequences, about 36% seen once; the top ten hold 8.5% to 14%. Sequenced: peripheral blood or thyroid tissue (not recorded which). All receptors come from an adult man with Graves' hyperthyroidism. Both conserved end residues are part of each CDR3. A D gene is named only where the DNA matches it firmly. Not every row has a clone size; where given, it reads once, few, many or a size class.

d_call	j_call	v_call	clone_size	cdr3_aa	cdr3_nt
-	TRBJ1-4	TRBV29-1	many	CSVEESFPGKTF	TGCAGCGTTGAAGAATCCTTTCCGGGGAAGACTTTT
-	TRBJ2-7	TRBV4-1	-	CASSQGRDPSYEQYF	TGCGCCAGCAGCCAAGGTAGAGACCCTTCCTACGAGCAGTACTTC
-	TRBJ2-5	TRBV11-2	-	CASSLLGAPYF	TGTGCCAGCAGCTTACTGGGGGCCCCGTACTTC
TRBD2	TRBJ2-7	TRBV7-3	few	CASSPTSGAVEQYF	TGCGCCAGCAGCCCCACTAGCGGGGCGGTGGAGCAGTACTTC
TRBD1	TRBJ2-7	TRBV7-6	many	CASSVRDSDFYEQYF	TGTGCCAGCAGCGTCCGGGACAGTGATTTCTACGAGCAGTACTTC
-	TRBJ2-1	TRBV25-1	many	CASIGRWGNNEQFF	TGTGCCAGCATCGGCAGGTGGGGAAACAATGAGCAGTTCTTC
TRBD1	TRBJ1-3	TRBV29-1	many	CSAWTGSGNTIYF	TGCAGCGCCTGGACAGGCTCTGGAAACACCATATATTTT
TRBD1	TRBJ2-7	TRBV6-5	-	CASRTGGTGSLEQYF	TGTGCCAGCAGAACAGGGGGGACAGGTTCCCTGGAGCAGTACTTC
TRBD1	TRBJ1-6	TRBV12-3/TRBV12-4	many	CASSNAGTDRSPLHF	TGTGCCAGCAGTAACGCCGGGACAGATAGGTCACCCCTCCACTTT
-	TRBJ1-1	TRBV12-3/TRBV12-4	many	CASSLRGESFF	TGTGCCAGCAGTCTCAGAGGGGAGTCTTTCTTT
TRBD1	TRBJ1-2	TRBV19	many	CAIRDRTFYGYTF	TGTGCCATCCGGGACAGGACTTTTTATGGCTACACCTTC
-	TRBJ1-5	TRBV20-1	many	CSAIKETGTSNQPQHF	TGCAGTGCTATAAAAGAGACGGGGACAAGCAATCAGCCCCAGCATTTT
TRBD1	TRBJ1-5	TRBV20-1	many	CSARDPRTGSNQPQHF	TGCAGTGCTAGAGATCCCCGGACAGGCAGCAATCAGCCCCAGCATTTT
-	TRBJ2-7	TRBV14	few	CASSQELVGTYEQYF	TGTGCCAGCAGCCAAGAATTGGTAGGGACCTACGAGCAGTACTTC